This paragraph reports one TCR beta chain. This specimen comes from a study of blood T cell repertoires in COVID-19. Trimming pared 0 bases from V and 7 bases from J, leaving 15 bases between. Germline V gives CDR1 MNHEY, CDR2 SVGEGT. The CDR3 covers 16 residues. Authors' methods: Quantification of nucleated cells was approximated via reference gene primer amplification. Some clones are missing from TCRdb's copy, which holds only in-frame ones; the method was immunoSEQ multiplex PCR. V, J and clone size are those of that table, while D and trimming were read from the DNA. The table includes approximately 290,000 clones, approximately 83% detected once.

The J gene is TRBJ2-2, the V gene TRBV6-2 or TRBV6-3, with D tentatively TRBD2 (5 bases). The sample was PBMCs or T cells enriched from blood (not recorded which). The TCR originated in a woman aged 25 to 45 who had recovered from COVID-19. CDR3 region: CASSYSAAAGFGELFF. CDR3 in DNA: TGTGCCAGCAGTTACTCGGCAGCGGCGGGTTTCGGGGAGCTGTTTTTT.